The present TCR beta chain was sequenced within a study of cytomegalovirus exposure and HLA in healthy donors. Findings and limits, study-wide: Later analysis found that TCR beta chains associated with HLA were more clonally expanded than other, equally common chains. Later genetic work tied a missense DCLRE1C variant to beta-chain V and J trimming. CMV serostatus stood as the only immune exposure information on hand. Reports credit the classifier with highly specific, highly sensitive diagnosis of cytomegalovirus status.

Per the germline V gene, CDR1 is MNHNS and CDR2 is SASEGT. Trimming shortened V by 6 bases and J by 3 bases, and 12 bases separated the two germline ends. The CDR3 runs 14 residues. Note on this clone: Its target is not known.

PCR was performed using 60 Vbeta and 13 Jbeta primers. Here immunoSEQ multiplex PCR was the method, and the copy in TCRdb shows in-frame clones only, minus some. Here the sample table reports under 200,000 clones. The sample comprised PBMCs. This sequence was found in a man aged 25-40 years in good health and CMV-seronegative. This chain joins TRBV6-1 and TRBJ2-1, with unresolved D. The CDR3 nucleotides read TGTGCCAGCAGCGAGAGGATTAGCTACAATGAGCAGTTCTTC. It translates to CASSERISYNEQFF.